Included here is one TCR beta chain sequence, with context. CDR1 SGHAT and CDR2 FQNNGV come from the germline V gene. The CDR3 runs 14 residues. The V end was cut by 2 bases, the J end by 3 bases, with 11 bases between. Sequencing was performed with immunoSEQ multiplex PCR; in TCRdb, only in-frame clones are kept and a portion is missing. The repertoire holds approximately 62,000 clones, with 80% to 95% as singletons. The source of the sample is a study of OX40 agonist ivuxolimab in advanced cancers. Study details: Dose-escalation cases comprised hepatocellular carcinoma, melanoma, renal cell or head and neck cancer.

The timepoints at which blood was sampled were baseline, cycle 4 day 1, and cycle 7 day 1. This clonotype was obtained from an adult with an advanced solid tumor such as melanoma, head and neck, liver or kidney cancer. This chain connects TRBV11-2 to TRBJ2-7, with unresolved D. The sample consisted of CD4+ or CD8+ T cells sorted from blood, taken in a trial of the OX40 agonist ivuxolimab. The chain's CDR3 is CASSLYSADYEQYF. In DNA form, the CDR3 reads TGTGCCAGCAGCTTATATTCGGCTGACTACGAGCAGTACTTC.